The T cell receptor (beta chain) described here comes from a study of CD8+CD57+ T cells in acquired aplastic anemia. General study results and limits: The number of CD8+ CDR3 sequences shared by patients and controls was about 30. The CD8+ Simpson's diversity of patients and controls was not significantly different.

Of note for this clonotype: Its specificity is unknown.

Genomic DNA acted as the template from which TCR beta VDJ combination and CDR3 sequence profiling were carried out. TCRdb ran MiXCR on the reads and lists one entry per CDR3 protein. The table records over 250,000 distinct CDR3 sequences, approximately 57% of them present only once. Flow cytometry had shown expanded CD8+CD57+ cells in the patients chosen for sequencing. Every patient presented with severe acquired aplastic anemia. Patients were therapy-naive when their blood was sampled. The CDR3 is 14 amino acids. Trimming took 6 bases from V and 4 from J; bases not matched to a gene: 5. Germline V lookup: CDR1 SNHLY, CDR2 FYNNEI.

Sequencing was carried out using sorted CD4+, CD8+, or CD8+CD57+ T cells (not recorded which) from PBMCs. The source of this sequence is a human donor with aplastic anemia. The chain recombines TRBV2 with TRBJ1-1; 10 nucleotides line up with TRBD1. The CDR3 DNA is TGTGCCAGCAGATTGGGACAGGGGAGCACTGAAGCTTTCTTT. Its translation: CASRLGQGSTEAFF.